This entry features one T cell receptor beta chain sequence. The time point is: pre-treatment baseline. No patient had earlier systemic cancer treatment, concurrent immunosuppressants, or another active cancer. The data belong to a study of blood T cell dynamics during melanoma immunotherapy. Study overall: Standard first-line treatment here was pembrolizumab or nivolumab plus ipilimumab in metastatic melanoma.

DNA loading was fixed at about 360 ng for all bulk PBMC samples. Measured with immunoSEQ multiplex PCR; TCRdb has only the in-frame clones, and not every one. The table lists roughly 10,000 clones, around 86% of them singletons. Germline V gene sequence: CDR1 SGHTA, CDR2 FQGNSA. J was trimmed by 5 bases and V by 5 bases; bases with no gene match: 12. The CDR3 runs 17 residues. The chain joins TRBV7-2 to TRBJ2-3; 11 bases line up with TRBD2. The sequencing here drew on blood, taken from a patient treated with checkpoint blockade. The TCR comes from a human donor with melanoma. The CDR3 is CASSQFVAGGPQDTQYF. Written as DNA, the CDR3 is TGTGCCAGCAGCCAATTCGTAGCGGGAGGGCCTCAAGATACGCAGTATTTT. Full variable domain (missing parts from reference TRBV7-2 and TRBJ2-3): GAGVSQSPSNKVTEKGKDVELRCDPISGHTALYWYRQSLGQGLEFLIYFQGNSAPDKSGLPSDRFSAERTGGSVSTLTIQRTQQEDSAVYLCASSQFVAGGPQDTQYFGPGTRLTVL.